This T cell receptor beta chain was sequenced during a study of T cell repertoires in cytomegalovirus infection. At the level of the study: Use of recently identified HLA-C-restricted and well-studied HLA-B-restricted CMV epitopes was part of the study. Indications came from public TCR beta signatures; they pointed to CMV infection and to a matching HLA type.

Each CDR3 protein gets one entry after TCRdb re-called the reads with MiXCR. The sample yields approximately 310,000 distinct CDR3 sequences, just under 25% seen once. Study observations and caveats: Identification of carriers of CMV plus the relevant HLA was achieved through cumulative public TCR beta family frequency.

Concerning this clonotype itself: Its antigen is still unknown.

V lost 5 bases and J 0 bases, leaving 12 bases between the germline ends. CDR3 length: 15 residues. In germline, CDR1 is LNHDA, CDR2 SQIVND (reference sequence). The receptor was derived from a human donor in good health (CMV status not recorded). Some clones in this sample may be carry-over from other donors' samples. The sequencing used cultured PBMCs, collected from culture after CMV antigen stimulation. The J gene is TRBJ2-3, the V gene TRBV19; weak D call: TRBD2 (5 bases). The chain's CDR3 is CASSRSVGSTDTQYF. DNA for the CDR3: TGTGCCAGTAGTCGTAGCGTGGGTAGCACAGATACGCAGTATTTT.